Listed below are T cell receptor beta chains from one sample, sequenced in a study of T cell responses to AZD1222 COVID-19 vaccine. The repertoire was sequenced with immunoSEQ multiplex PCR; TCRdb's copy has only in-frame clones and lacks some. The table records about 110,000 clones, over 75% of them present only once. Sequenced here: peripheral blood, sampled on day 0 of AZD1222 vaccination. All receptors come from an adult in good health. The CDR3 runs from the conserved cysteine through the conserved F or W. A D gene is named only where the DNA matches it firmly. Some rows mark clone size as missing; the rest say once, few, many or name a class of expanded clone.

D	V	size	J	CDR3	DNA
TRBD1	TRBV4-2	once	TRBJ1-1	CASSQPEGGVTEAFF	TGTGCCAGCAGCCAACCGGAAGGGGGCGTAACTGAAGCTTTCTTT
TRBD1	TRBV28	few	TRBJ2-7	CASSSSDRAYEQYF	TGTGCCAGCAGTAGCTCGGACAGGGCTTACGAGCAGTACTTC
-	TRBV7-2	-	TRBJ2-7	CASSLELAYEQYF	TGTGCCAGCAGCTTAGAATTGGCTTACGAGCAGTACTTC
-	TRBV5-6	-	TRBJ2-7	CASSLSPAEQYF	TGTGCCAGCAGCTTGTCCCCTGCCGAGCAGTACTTC
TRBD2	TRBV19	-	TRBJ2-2	CASTRSGGNTGELFF	TGTGCCAGTACCAGAAGCGGGGGGAACACCGGGGAGCTGTTTTTT
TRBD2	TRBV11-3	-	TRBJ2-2	CASSLSLAGASGELFF	TGTGCCAGCAGCTTAAGCCTAGCGGGGGCATCCGGGGAGCTGTTTTTT
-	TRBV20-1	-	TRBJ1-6	CSAKRETGLHF	TGCAGTGCTAAGCGAGAAACGGGCCTCCACTTT
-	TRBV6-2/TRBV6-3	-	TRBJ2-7	CASSYRADTPYEQYF	TGTGCCAGCAGTTATAGGGCGGACACCCCCTACGAGCAGTACTTC
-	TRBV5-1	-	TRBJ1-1	CASSWVAGGGNTEAFF	TGCGCCAGCAGCTGGGTCGCCGGAGGAGGCAACACTGAAGCTTTCTTT
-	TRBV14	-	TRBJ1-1	CASSPQGPGTEAFF	TGTGCCAGCAGCCCGCAGGGGCCGGGCACTGAAGCTTTCTTT
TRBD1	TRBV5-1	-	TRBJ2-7	CASSSAGGSYEQYF	TGCGCCAGCAGCTCCGCAGGGGGCTCCTACGAGCAGTACTTC
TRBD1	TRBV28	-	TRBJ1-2	CASTWTGGYGYTF	TGTGCCAGCACGTGGACAGGTGGATATGGCTACACCTTC
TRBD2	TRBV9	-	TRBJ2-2	CASSSHGTSPTGELFF	TGTGCCAGCAGCTCCCACGGGACTAGTCCCACCGGGGAGCTGTTTTTT
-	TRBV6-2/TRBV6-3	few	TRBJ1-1	CASSPHQGRGENTEAFF	TGTGCCAGCAGCCCCCACCAGGGGCGGGGGGAGAACACTGAAGCTTTCTTT
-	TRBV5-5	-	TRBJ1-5	CASSLVPQEEPQHF	TGTGCCAGCAGCTTGGTGCCGCAGGAAGAACCCCAGCATTTT
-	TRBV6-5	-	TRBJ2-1	CASGVRGEQFF	TGTGCCAGCGGGGTTCGGGGTGAGCAGTTCTTC
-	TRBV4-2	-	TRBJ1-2	CASSQEGGGTPSSGYTF	TGTGCCAGCAGCCAGGAAGGGGGAGGGACACCCAGCTCCGGCTACACCTTC
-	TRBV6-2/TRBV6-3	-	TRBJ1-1	CASSYAGGAVKAFF	TGTGCCAGCAGTTACGCTGGGGGAGCGGTGAAAGCTTTCTTT
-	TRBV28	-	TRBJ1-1	CASSNTVVSAFF	TGTGCCAGCAGTAATACAGTCGTGAGTGCTTTCTTT
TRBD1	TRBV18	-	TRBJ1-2	CASSPQQGAGYTF	TGTGCCAGCTCACCACAACAGGGGGCTGGCTACACCTTC
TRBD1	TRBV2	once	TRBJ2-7	CASSRRDRVTSYEQYF	TGTGCCAGCAGCCGCAGGGACAGGGTTACCTCCTACGAGCAGTACTTC
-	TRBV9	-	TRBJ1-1	CASSQTVTTEAFF	TGTGCCAGCAGCCAGACAGTTACTACTGAAGCTTTCTTT
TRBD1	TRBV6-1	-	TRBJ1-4	CASSEDGTGSEKLFF	TGTGCCAGCAGTGAAGACGGGACAGGGTCTGAAAAACTGTTTTTT
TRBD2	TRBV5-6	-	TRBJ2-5	CASSRSGGEETQYF	TGTGCCAGCAGCAGAAGCGGGGGGGAAGAGACCCAGTACTTC
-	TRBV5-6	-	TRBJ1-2	CASSLKVVGIRLPPSYTF	TGTGCCAGCAGCTTGAAGGTGGTGGGGATTCGTCTCCCCCCTTCGTACACCTTC
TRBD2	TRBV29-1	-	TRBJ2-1	CSVGEPSGGLGNEQFF	TGCAGCGTTGGAGAGCCATCGGGGGGGCTGGGCAATGAGCAGTTCTTC
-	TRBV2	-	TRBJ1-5	CASSEGRASNQPQHF	TGTGCCAGCAGTGAAGGCAGGGCTAGCAATCAGCCCCAGCATTTT
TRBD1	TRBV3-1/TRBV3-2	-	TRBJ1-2	CASSQRGTELYGYTF	TGTGCCAGCAGCCAAAGGGGGACAGAACTCTATGGCTACACCTTC
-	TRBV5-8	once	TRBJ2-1	CASSYLPGLMGEQFF	TGTGCCAGCAGCTACCTCCCCGGCCTGATGGGCGAGCAGTTCTTC
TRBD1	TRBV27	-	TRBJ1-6	CASSRTGQGNSPLHF	TGTGCCAGCAGCCGGACAGGGCAGGGTAATTCACCCCTCCACTTT
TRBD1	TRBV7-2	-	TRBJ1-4	CASSSGQGANEKLFF	TGTGCCAGCAGCTCGGGACAGGGGGCTAATGAAAAACTGTTTTTT
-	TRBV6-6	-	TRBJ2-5	CASSYSRPGETQYF	TGTGCCAGCAGTTACTCCCGACCCGGAGAGACCCAGTACTTC
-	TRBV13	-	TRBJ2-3	CASSFPPLDTQYF	TGTGCCAGCAGCTTTCCGCCGTTGGATACGCAGTATTTT
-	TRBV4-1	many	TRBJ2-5	CASSSISGTQETQYF	TGCGCCAGCAGCTCGATCAGCGGCACTCAAGAGACCCAGTACTTC
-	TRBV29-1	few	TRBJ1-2	CSVVGDDYGYTF	TGCAGCGTTGTCGGGGACGACTATGGCTACACCTTC
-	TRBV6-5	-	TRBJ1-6	CASSYGGRGWSPLHF	TGTGCCAGCAGTTACGGGGGGAGGGGCTGGTCACCCCTCCACTTT
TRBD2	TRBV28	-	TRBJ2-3	CASSRTSGTSGRGDTQYF	TGTGCCAGCAGTCGCACGTCCGGGACTAGCGGCCGGGGGGATACGCAGTATTTT
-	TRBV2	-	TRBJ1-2	CASRPDGDYGYTF	TGTGCCAGCAGGCCGGACGGGGACTATGGCTACACCTTC
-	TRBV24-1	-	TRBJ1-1	CATSDLNTEAFF	TGTGCCACCAGTGATTTGAACACTGAAGCTTTCTTT
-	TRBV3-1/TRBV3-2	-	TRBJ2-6	CASSQERARSGANVLTF	TGTGCCAGCAGCCAAGAGCGCGCCCGGTCTGGGGCCAACGTCCTGACTTTC
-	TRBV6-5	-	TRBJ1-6	CASSYEAYSPLHF	TGTGCCAGCAGTTATGAGGCATATTCACCCCTCCACTTT
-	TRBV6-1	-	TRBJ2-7	CASSDPGLPRKQYF	TGTGCCAGCAGTGATCCGGGACTGCCTAGGAAGCAGTACTTC
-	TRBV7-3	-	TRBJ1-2	CASSPGGGRYGYTF	TGTGCCAGCAGCCCCGGGGGAGGGCGATATGGCTACACCTTC